The T cell receptor (beta chain) under discussion was sequenced for a study of cytomegalovirus exposure and HLA in healthy donors (TCRdb year 2017). With respect to the entire study: In an earlier analysis of under 600 of the donors, under 300 Gb of sequence data and roughly 100 million unique TCR beta sequences from about 190 million T cells were reported. Roughly 300 gigabases of sequencing data and tens of millions of unique TCR sequences were included in an early release covering 500 to 750 HLA-typed donors. Among the roughly 390 genotyped donors, approximately 81% belonged to the genetic ancestry cluster associated with self-reported Caucasian donors. The study aimed to test whether cataloging public T cell receptors could reveal signatures of past pathogen exposure. Using immunosequencing, the study profiled T cell repertoires from approximately 700 subjects and related those repertoires to cytomegalovirus serostatus. Besides the first cohort of hundreds of subjects, a separate validation cohort made up of over 100 different subjects was used. High-throughput TCR immunosequencing, statistical association of individual TCRs with disease status, and machine learning were combined to predict cytomegalovirus infection status. To study patterns of TCR occurrence, a later analysis re-analyzed previously published TCR beta repertoires from hundreds of donors and added high-resolution HLA genotyping. In the later analysis, no new phenotypic data were used to find candidate immune exposures; instead, reliance was placed on TCR beta sequences and their occurrence across donors. To decide whether each TCR beta V gene segment behaved as functional or pseudogenic, an earlier analysis of some 540 of the donors relied on high-throughput TCR beta sequencing. Donor age, sex, ethnicity and CMV serostatus were collected together with the repertoire data. A later genetic analysis took genome-wide SNP genotypes for about three fifths of the 666 donors and used that subset as a discovery cohort. All discovery cohort repertoires had been generated on a single sequencing platform. Class I and class II HLA loci were covered by the typing at four-digit resolution. The number of typed donors differed by locus: about 629-630 for A, B, C, DRB1 and DQB1; 522 for DQA1; around 610 for DPA1; and some 450 for DPB1. Roughly five DR-DQ haplotypes were handled as single units for association and clustering because linkage in the cohort was strong. On average, roughly 250,000 unique TCR beta nucleotide sequences were sequenced per donor among 350 to 400 genotyped donors of the cohort, with roughly 18% of those sequences being non-productive.

The germline V gene gives CDR1 as ENHRY and CDR2 as SYGVKD. The CDR3 goes from the cysteine to the phenylalanine over 12 residues. Only CDR3 DNA remains: 36 bases, in frame from the first base. V is cut by 3 bases and J by 6 bases, and the space between the germline ends is 9 bases. On this clone itself: Its antigen is unknown. No base quality values were provided; no much bigger clone lies one nucleotide off.

The cohort was made up of approximately 670 healthy bone marrow donors. Cohort members were all nominally healthy when sampled, although unrecorded immune exposures were likely present. The donor tested CMV seronegative and was one of the 352 seronegative cohort members. A peripheral blood sample was collected from each donor, and TCR beta sequencing was performed on peripheral blood mononuclear cells. Genomic DNA was extracted from the blood cell samples with the Qiagen DNeasy Blood Extraction Kit. The research as a whole found: Some IMGT-functional V segments, including TRBV6-2 and TRBV6-3, could not be distinguished by the 87-base-pair reads and were therefore excluded. The authors suggested that the approach could potentially be generalized to other disease states and immunological phenotypes. In the study, 150 to 200 TCR beta chains were listed as associated with cytomegalovirus. The classifier was reported to diagnose cytomegalovirus status with high specificity and sensitivity in both the original and validation cohorts. HLA typing was unavailable for some donors at each locus, so association tests used only the typed subset. Sequencing depth was assumed to be roughly uniform across donors in the presence/absence analyses, though that assumption may not hold. Only TCR beta chains were sequenced in this cohort, and the absence of alpha or paired-chain data limited detectable features. In vitro tests confirmed that a few of the cytomegalovirus-associated TCR beta chains recognize cytomegalovirus antigens. In a later analysis, the rate of TCR association differed among HLA loci, with DRB1 alleles having the most associated TCRs and HLA-C alleles having the fewest. According to a later analysis, parvovirus B19, influenza, CMV and Epstein-Barr virus appeared linked to several top co-occurrence clusters. An association between a missense DCLRE1C variant and V-gene and J-gene trimming of TCR beta chains was found in a later genetic analysis and replicated in an independent cohort. Compared with equally common non-associated chains, HLA-associated TCR beta chains in a later analysis were more clonally expanded and had lower generation probabilities. At a false discovery rate of 0.05, a later analysis linked some 17,000 TCR beta sequences to specific HLA alleles. According to a later analysis, most CMV-associated TCR beta chains appeared to be HLA-restricted, and the HLA associations seemed to be driven largely by CMV exposure. Across donors, most TCR sequences were observed very rarely, whereas some public TCRs were present in many individuals. A further reported finding was that TCR beta sequences accurately predicted the HLA-A and HLA-B alleles for most subjects in the first cohort. In an earlier analysis of more than 500 of the donors, most TCR beta V segments appeared in productive rearrangements about 87% or about 30% of the time, broadly matching IMGT annotations. In a later genetic analysis, fewer N-insertions in productive TCRs were reported among donors in an Asian-associated ancestry cluster than the roughly 700-donor mean. The earlier analysis of 587 of the donors excluded some 15 rarely observed V segments, including chromosome 9 orphons, because counts were too low. When HLA alleles, especially DR and DQ, strongly co-occurred, attributing TCR associations to individual alleles was difficult. The only immune exposure information available for the cohort was CMV serostatus. Correlated functional status among segregating V segments might be attributable to linkage disequilibrium, but an unknown experimental factor could not be ruled out. A cluster of highly shared sequence variants was judged likely to be a technical artifact of the sequencing pipeline.

Library method: the immunoSEQ multiplex PCR assay. A mixture of 60 forward primers for TCR Vbeta segments and 13 reverse primers for TCR Jbeta segments was used in the multiplex PCR. The CDR3 region of rearranged TCR beta genes was amplified from genomic DNA by a multiplex PCR assay. The amplified TCR beta libraries were sequenced on the Illumina HiSeq System as 87-base-pair reads. The paper's processing steps were these. Across the roughly 640 repertoires, a later analysis counted roughly 84 million unique TCR beta chains, 9 million to 14 million of which were shared by at least two donors. Raw reads were error-corrected and collapsed into unique sequences with a nearest-neighbor algorithm that merged closely related sequences to remove PCR and sequencing errors. V, D and J gene segments were assigned by aligning CDR3 sequences to IMGT reference sequences. Each retained sequence needed at least a six-nucleotide match to both a V gene segment and a J gene segment. A rearrangement counted as productive if the CDR3 had no stop codons and remained in frame with V and J, and every other rearrangement counted as non-productive. Following IMGT convention, CDR3 was defined as the stretch from the second conserved V-encoded cysteine up to the conserved J-encoded phenylalanine. The earlier analysis of approximately 590 of the donors excluded any sequence lacking an unambiguous match to a single V gene segment. An earlier analysis of 587 of the donors classified V segments as functional when productive rearrangements were above 56.7% and as segregating when the standard deviation between donors was above 5%. A statistical classification framework was developed to diagnose cytomegalovirus status using the catalog of TCR beta chain sequences. A later analysis assigned V and J genes by comparing TCR nucleotide sequences with IMGT/GENE-DB human TR gene sequences. In a later analysis, CDR3 sequences and most-parsimonious VDJ recombination scenarios were assigned using the TCRdist pipeline. In a later analysis, each TCR beta chain was defined by its CDR3 amino acid sequence together with its V-gene family, and reads without a unique V-gene family were excluded. A later analysis removed 500 to 650 highly shared, low-generation-probability nucleotide sequences to deal with suspected cross-contamination and a sequencing artifact. In a later analysis, a clonal expansion index for each public chain was calculated from normalized within-repertoire ranks of inferred template counts. A later analysis computed generation probabilities with a VDJ recombination model fitted to out-of-frame rearrangements, and checked the results against IGoR. Hypergeometric tests were used in a later analysis to score TCR-TCR, TCR-HLA and TCR-CMV co-occurrence, with a repertoire-size bias correction applied to the TCR pairs. False discovery rates were estimated in a later analysis by permuting HLA or CMV assignments 20 times. In a later analysis, co-occurring TCRs were grouped with DBSCAN, and TCRdist sequence similarity was added when clustering was performed within HLA-allele-positive subsets. Repertoires with fewer than 30,000 or more than 120,000 public chains were left out of co-occurrence clustering, as were four to six repertoires with anomalous nucleotide sharing. TCRdb obtained this table from immuneACCESS and retained in-frame rearrangements with V and J assigned. These tables miss some clones; where compared with another copy, unresolved V genes account for less than half of the shortfall, and the remainder is unexplained. That table is the source of V, J and clone size, and D and trimming were worked out from the DNA. The sample records under 130,000 clones, approximately 80% of which are singletons. The top ten hold roughly 1.2% of the sample.

Sequencing was done on a sample of PBMCs. The TCR comes from a man between 25 and 39 years old in good health and CMV-seronegative. In this chain, TRBV10-3 is recombined with TRBJ2-7, with no confident D gene call. The nucleotide sequence is TGTGCCATCAGTGATCCTCGTTCCGAGCAGTACTTC. Translated, this is CAISDPRSEQYF.